This TCR beta chain was observed in a study of monozygotic twins with inflammatory bowel disease. Study-wide results and caveats: Comparison of concordant versus discordant twins revealed no difference in repertoire similarity, possibly due to limited power. In the analysis, different T cell subtypes could not be told apart. IBD patients exhibited fewer clonotypes shared with other individuals than healthy twins, particularly with disease activity.

Per germline, CDR1 SGHVS and CDR2 FNYEAQ. This CDR3 is 15 amino acids long. About this clonotype itself: Its specificity is unknown.

TCRdb reprocessed the 5' RACE reads and stores each CDR3 protein as one record, lacking DNA. The sample table sets out 140,000 to 150,000 distinct CDR3 sequences. The sequencing input was blood. This TCR was sampled from a human donor with ulcerative colitis or Crohn's disease, or a healthy co-twin of an affected twin (not recorded which). The chain couples TRBV7-6 to TRBJ2-1; without DNA, the TCRdb call of TRBD1 cannot be checked. This chain's CDR3 is CASSSPRTPVDEQFF.